This TCR beta chain was retrieved from a study of T cell repertoires in cytomegalovirus infection (dated by TCRdb to about 2019). About the full investigation: Because public TCR beta signatures pointed to carriage of CMV infection together with the matching HLA type, the HLA type of each donor mattered for the analysis. The research as a whole found: The ex vivo response was dominated by HLA-C-restricted CMV-specific TCR beta clonotypes, and the single most frequent clonotype in two of eight donors was supplied by these HLA-C-restricted clonotypes. Cumulative frequency of public TCR beta family members discriminated carriers of CMV infection plus the relevant HLA type in this cohort and an independent approximately 350-donor cohort.

CDR3 length: 12 amino acids, cysteine to phenylalanine. The CDR3 DNA has 36 bases and is translated from base 1. V loses 5 bases, J loses 6 bases, and the germline ends lie 10 bases apart. Via the germline V gene, CDR1 is MDHEN and CDR2 SYDVKM. Sequenced using an Illumina HiSeq 1500. TCRdb took the public reads, trimmed them with fastp at Q25, ran MiXCR for clone calling and kept in-frame beta chains. Each CDR3 protein gets just one entry, which takes the most common genes and DNA from the rows behind it. The sample table lists approximately 750,000 distinct CDR3 sequences, roughly a third of them with a count of one. Of the sample, about 2.8% is held by the ten largest clones. This clonotype was detected only a few times. No antigen is known for it. No quality values exist for individual bases; no much larger clone is one base distant.

The receptor's source is a human donor in good health (CMV status not recorded). Some clones in this sample may be carry-over from other donors' samples. Sequenced: PBMCs. This receptor chain uses TRBV28 and TRBJ1-1, with the D gene uncertain. The DNA sequence is given as TGTGCCAGCAGTGGGAGTTTGGCTGAAGCTTTCTTT. This yields the protein CASSGSLAEAFF. Where the CDR3 stops, the reference TRBV28 and TRBJ1-1 genes take over; the full variable domain is DVKVTQSSRYLVKRTGEKVFLECVQDMDHENMFWYRQDPGLGLRLIYFSYDVKMKEKGDIPEGYSVSREKKERFSLILESASTNQTSMYLCASSGSLAEAFFGQGTRLTVV.